The 26 T cell receptor beta chains below all came from one sample that was sequenced in a study of T cells after somatic rescue of genetic block. TCRdb keeps only in-frame clones here, not all; method: immunoSEQ multiplex PCR. The sample lists 65,000 to 70,000 clones, approximately 90% occurring once. The sequencing sample was made of peripheral blood mononuclear cells (PBMCs). All receptors derive from a man in his forties.

This clone appeared a single time. V usage is TRBV9 and J usage is TRBJ2-3, with TRBD1 identical over 12 bases. V lost 3 bases and J lost 5; bases outside the gene matches: 7. The germline V gene has CDR1 SGDLS and CDR2 YYNGEE. CDR3 size: 16 residues. The DNA for the CDR3 is TGTGCCAGCAGCGCCCGGGACAGGGGGCGTGGAGATACGCAGTATTTT. This codes for CASSARDRGRGDTQYF.

This sequence joins TRBV7-6 and TRBJ2-2; unclear D gene. CDR3 size: 14 residues. The V end lost 0 bases, the J end lost 5 bases, and 7 bases lay between the germline ends. Germline lookup yields CDR1 SGHVS and CDR2 FNYEAQ. The CDR3 sequence is CASSLASRTGELFF. CDR3 DNA: TGTGCCAGCAGCTTAGCGTCCAGAACCGGGGAGCTGTTTTTT. Filled out from reference TRBV7-6 and TRBJ2-2, the complete variable domain reads GAGVSQSPRYKVTKRGQDVALRCDPISGHVSLYWYRQALGQGPEFLTYFNYEAQQDKSGLPNDRFSAERPEGSISTLTIQRTEQRDSAMYRCASSLASRTGELFFGEGSRLTVL.

The gene calls are TRBV5-5 and TRBJ2-7; TRBD2 agrees at 9 bases. Germline V CDR1 and CDR2: SGHKS, YYEKEE (reference sequence). This CDR3 has 14 amino acids. Trimming at V came to 0 bases and at J to 6 bases, leaving 4 bases not matched to a gene. The CDR3 is CASSLASGVVEQYF. In DNA form, the CDR3 reads TGTGCCAGCAGCTTGGCTAGCGGGGTAGTCGAGCAGTACTTC.

The DNA of the CDR3 is TGCGCCAGCAGCGCTGACAGGGGTCGTCATGAAAAACTGTTTTTT. Its protein product is CASSADRGRHEKLFF. The chain couples TRBV5-1 to TRBJ1-4, with 8 bases matching TRBD1. V dropped 4 bases and J dropped 6; count of bases not matched to a gene: 8. This CDR3 contains 15 residues. Looked up from germline, CDR1 is SGHRS and CDR2 is YFSETQ.

The chain recombines TRBV7-2 with TRBJ2-7; 7 positions agree with TRBD2. Germline V CDR1 and CDR2: SGHTA, FQGNSA. The CDR3 is 14 residues long. The V and J ends lost 5 bases and 2 bases, in that order; junction bases with no gene match: 6. The CDR3 nucleotides read TGTGCCAGCAGCCCCGGGACTATCCCCTACGAGCAGTACTTC. This sequence encodes CASSPGTIPYEQYF.

The chain joins TRBV18 to TRBJ2-1; TRBD2 aligns across 15 bases. V was pared by 3 bases and J by 5 bases, with 5 bases of the junction left unmatched. The germline gives CDR1 KGHSH, CDR2 LQKENI. CDR3 length: 17 residues. In nucleotides, the CDR3 is TGTGCCAGCTCACCTCAAGGACTAGCGGGGGGGAACAATGAGCAGTTCTTC. This codes for CASSPQGLAGGNNEQFF.

The J gene is TRBJ2-1, the V gene TRBV6-5; 9 positions match TRBD1. CDR3 length: 14 residues. J was trimmed by 5 bases and V by 6 bases; bases with no gene match: 5. The germline V gene has CDR1 MNHEY and CDR2 SVGAGI. The CDR3 reads CASRSRDRDNEQFF. In nucleotides, the CDR3 is TGTGCCAGCAGGAGCAGGGACAGGGACAATGAGCAGTTCTTC.

This chain joins TRBV19 and TRBJ2-3, with TRBD2 matching over 9 bases. The CDR3 has 19 amino acids. Trimming took 1 base from V and 0 from J; bases not matched to a gene: 11. CDR1 LNHDA and CDR2 SQIVND come from the germline V gene (reference sequence). CDR3 loop: CASSIGRREGLPSTDTQYF. The CDR3 region has the DNA TGTGCCAGTAGTATAGGCCGGCGGGAGGGCCTTCCGAGCACAGATACGCAGTATTTT.

This rearrangement joins TRBV6-5 to TRBJ2-7, with TRBD1 matching 12 bases. CDR1 and CDR2 (germline): MNHEY, SVGAGI. The CDR3 loop spans 16 amino acids. The V and J ends lost 0 bases and 3 bases, in that order; junction bases with no gene match: 3. Here the CDR3 reads CASSYSGTGGIYEQYF. The CDR3 DNA reads TGTGCCAGCAGTTACTCAGGGACAGGGGGCATCTACGAGCAGTACTTC.

This chain joins TRBV7-9 and TRBJ2-7, with 10 bases fitting TRBD2. This CDR3 spans 14 amino acids. Trimming took 5 bases from V and 3 from J; bases not matched to a gene: 4. Germline values: CDR1 SEHNR, CDR2 FQNEAQ (reference sequence). This CDR3 reads CASSARTSGYEQYF. For the CDR3, the DNA is TGTGCCAGCAGCGCCCGGACTAGCGGCTACGAGCAGTACTTC.

This chain uses TRBV5-1 with TRBJ2-3; perhaps D is TRBD1 or TRBD2 (5 bases each). This CDR3 comprises 17 residues. V lost 2 bases and J lost 2, with 18 bases in between. Germline CDR1 SGHRS, CDR2 YFSETQ. The CDR3 protein is CASSFHPGPVPTDTQYF. The DNA of the CDR3 is TGCGCCAGCAGCTTTCATCCGGGACCAGTCCCCACAGATACGCAGTATTTT.

Notes on this clone: An end of the junction does not agree with germline; a read error may underlie this. This same CDR3 is encoded by further DNA sequences in the sample. The rearrangement joins TRBV5-6 to TRBJ1-1; no firm D call. This CDR3 contains 13 residues. CDR1 and CDR2 (germline): SGHDT, YYEEEE. The chain's CDR3 is CASSLYRLTEAFF. CDR3 DNA: TGTGCCAGCAGCTTGTATAGGCTCACTGAAGCTTTCTTC.

V gene TRBV7-2 combines with J gene TRBJ2-1; D unresolved. The germline V gene has CDR1 SGHTA and CDR2 FQGNSA. With 1 base removed from V and 6 bases from J, the gap between germline ends came to 4 bases. The CDR3 totals 12 residues. CDR3 DNA: TGTGCCAGCAGCTTAGGGCTCAATGAGCAGTTCTTC. It encodes CASSLGLNEQFF.

The CDR3 reads CASSSRTGANTGELFF. The CDR3, as DNA: TGCGCCAGCAGCTCCCGGACAGGGGCCAACACCGGGGAGCTGTTTTTT. The chain carries TRBV5-1 and TRBJ2-2; 9 positions match TRBD1. CDR3 length: 16 residues. Germline-derived CDR1 and CDR2 are SGHRS and YFSETQ. Germline trimming cut 3 bases from V and 2 bases from J; bases unmatched to any gene: 5.

The J gene is TRBJ2-5, the V gene TRBV19, with 7 nucleotides matching TRBD2. The CDR3 loop spans 14 amino acids. Germline lookup yields CDR1 LNHDA and CDR2 SQIVND (reference sequence). Trimming at V came to 5 bases and at J to 7 bases, leaving 10 bases not matched to a gene. CDR3 region: CASSVQPREGTQYF. CDR3 in DNA: TGTGCCAGTAGTGTACAGCCAAGGGAGGGGACCCAGTACTTC.

The V gene is TRBV2, the J gene TRBJ2-3; TRBD2 might be the D (5 bases). Germline CDR1 SNHLY, CDR2 FYNNEI. The CDR3 runs 15 residues. Deletions cut 2 bases from V and 8 bases from J, with 17 bases between. In nucleotides, the CDR3 is TGTGCCAGCAGTGAAAGGACTGCTAGATCCGGTACGCAGTATTTT. The encoded protein is CASSERTARSGTQYF.

V and J are TRBV7-9 and TRBJ2-7; 10 bases agree with TRBD1. The V segment lost 5 bases and the J segment 7 bases; nucleotides outside the gene matches: 17. Germline assignment: CDR1 SEHNR and CDR2 FQNEAQ (reference sequence). The CDR3 runs 17 residues. As DNA, the CDR3 is TGTGCCAGCAGCCCATGGGCCACGGGACAGGGGACGAAAGAGCAGTACTTC. This translates into CASSPWATGQGTKEQYF.

This clone was counted a few times. V and J are TRBV18 and TRBJ1-3; D is unclear. V was trimmed by 1 base and J by 4 bases, leaving 8 bases between them. The CDR3 runs to 14 residues. CDR1 KGHSH and CDR2 LQKENI come from the germline V gene. CDR3 sequence: CASSPRERGNTIYF. As DNA, the CDR3 is TGTGCCAGCTCACCACGAGAGCGGGGAAACACCATATATTTT.

The chain uses TRBV7-9 and TRBJ2-3, with 8 positions matching TRBD1. The CDR3 loop spans 14 amino acids. The V gene end was trimmed by 5 bases and the J gene end by 4 bases; junction bases not matched to a gene: 5. CDR1 is SEHNR and CDR2 is FQNEAQ in the germline V gene (reference sequence). CDR3 loop: CASSPTDRADTQYF. CDR3 DNA sequence: TGTGCCAGCAGCCCCACGGACAGGGCAGATACGCAGTATTTT.

This clone occurred once. The chain couples TRBV7-9 to TRBJ2-1; 8 bases fit TRBD2. Trimming took 5 bases from V and 7 from J; bases not matched to a gene: 13. CDR3 length equals 16 residues. Germline lookup yields CDR1 SEHNR and CDR2 FQNEAQ (reference sequence). CDR3 bases: TGTGCCAGCAGCCAAAAGGCACTAGCGGTAATAAATGAGCAGTTCTTC. Protein: CASSQKALAVINEQFF.

This chain uses TRBV2 with TRBJ2-5, with D perhaps matching TRBD2 (6 bases). Germline assignment: CDR1 SNHLY and CDR2 FYNNEI. CDR3 size: 13 residues. The V and J ends lost 5 bases and 8 bases respectively, with 15 bases between them. CDR3 amino acids: CASSPTTLATQYF. The CDR3 DNA reads TGTGCCAGCAGTCCGACCACACTAGCAACCCAGTACTTC.

CDR3 sequence: CASSDRDYITGELFF. CDR3 DNA: TGTGCCAGCTCAGACCGGGACTACATCACCGGGGAGCTGTTTTTT. This sequence joins TRBV18 and TRBJ2-2, with 7 nucleotides matching TRBD2. The CDR3 length is 15 residues. Germline CDR1 and CDR2: KGHSH and LQKENI. V shed 5 bases and J 4 bases; nucleotides not matched to a gene: 7.

This clone has only one observation. This chain links TRBV5-1 with TRBJ2-3; D possibly matches TRBD1 or TRBD2 (5 bases each). Germline CDR1 SGHRS, CDR2 YFSETQ. The ends were cut back, 7 bases at V and 1 base at J, with 13 bases in the middle. This CDR3 spans 14 amino acids. The CDR3 loop is CASGAGLGTDTQYF. CDR3 in DNA: TGCGCCAGCGGGGCGGGCCTCGGCACAGATACGCAGTATTTT.

The chain links TRBV5-1 to TRBJ1-2; TRBD1 agrees at 10 bases. With 0 bases clipped from V and 3 bases from J, the junction kept 8 bases outside the gene matches. There are 17 residues in the CDR3. Germline V gives CDR1 SGHRS, CDR2 YFSETQ. CDR3 protein: CASSLETGTGDYYGYTF. The CDR3, as DNA: TGCGCCAGCAGCTTGGAAACCGGGACAGGGGATTACTATGGCTACACCTTC. Drawing the rest from reference TRBV5-1 and TRBJ1-2, the complete variable domain is KAGVTQTPRYLIKTRGQQVTLSCSPISGHRSVSWYQQTPGQGLQFLFEYFSETQRNKGNFPGRFSGRQFSNSRSEMNVSTLELGDSALYLCASSLETGTGDYYGYTFGSGTRLTVV.

V and J are TRBV6-1 and TRBJ2-6, with D uncertain. The CDR3 covers 18 residues. The V end was cut by 2 bases, the J end by 1 base, with 15 bases between. Germline assignment: CDR1 MNHNS and CDR2 SASEGT. For the CDR3, the DNA is TGTGCCAGCAGTGAATATGGGGTCCTTCGATCTGGGGCCAACGTCCTGACTTTC. This sequence encodes CASSEYGVLRSGANVLTF.

This sequence joins TRBV7-2 and TRBJ1-3; 9 bases are shared with TRBD1. The CDR3 consists of 15 residues. V trimming: 8 bases; J trimming: 7 bases; junction bases outside the gene matches: 12. Germline CDR1 is SGHTA and CDR2 is FQGNSA. The CDR3 bases are TGTGCCAGCCACCGTACAGGGGGCAGTAGGAACACCATATATTTT. It is translated as CASHRTGGSRNTIYF.